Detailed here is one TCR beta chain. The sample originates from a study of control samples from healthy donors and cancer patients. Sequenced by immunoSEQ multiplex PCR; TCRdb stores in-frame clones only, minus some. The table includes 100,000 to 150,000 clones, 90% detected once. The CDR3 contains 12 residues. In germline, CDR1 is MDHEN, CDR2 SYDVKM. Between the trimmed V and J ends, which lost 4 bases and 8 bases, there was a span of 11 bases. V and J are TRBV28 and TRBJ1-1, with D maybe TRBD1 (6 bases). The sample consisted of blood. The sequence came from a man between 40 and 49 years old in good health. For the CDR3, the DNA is TGTGCCAGCAGTTATACGACAGGCGAAGCTTTCTTT. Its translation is CASSYTTGEAFF.